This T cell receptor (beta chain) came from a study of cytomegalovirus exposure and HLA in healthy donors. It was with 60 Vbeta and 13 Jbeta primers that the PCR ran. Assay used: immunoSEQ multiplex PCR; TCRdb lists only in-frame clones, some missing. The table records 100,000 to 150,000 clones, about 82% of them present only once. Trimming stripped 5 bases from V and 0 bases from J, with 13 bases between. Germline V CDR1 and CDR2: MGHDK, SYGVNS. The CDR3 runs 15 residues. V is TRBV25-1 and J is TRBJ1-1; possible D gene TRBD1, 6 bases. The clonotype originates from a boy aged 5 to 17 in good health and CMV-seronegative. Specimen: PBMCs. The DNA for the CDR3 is TGTGCCAGCAGTCCTCTCAGGGGTTTGAACACTGAAGCTTTCTTT. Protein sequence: CASSPLRGLNTEAFF.